These 16 T cell receptor beta chains were sequenced from one sample in a study of Ad26.COV2.S vaccination and SARS-CoV-2 variants. Documented treatment: some 20 received Ad26.COV2.S at low or high dose, single or two shots; about five received placebo; per-sample allocation not given. Sampling happened 63 days after the first vaccine or placebo injection. TCRdb's table, derived via immunoSEQ multiplex PCR, lists solely in-frame clones and lacks some. This sample has about 400,000 clones; roughly 85% occur once, and the top ten carry approximately 7.8%. Source: peripheral blood, taken in a trial of Ad26.COV2.S vaccine versus placebo. These receptors all come from a person between 18 and 59 years old who received the Ad26.COV2.S COVID-19 vaccine or a placebo.

The chain is built from TRBV15 and TRBJ2-1, with 10 bases aligning to TRBD2. This CDR3 has 15 amino acids. The V gene end was trimmed by 1 base and the J gene end by 4 bases; junction bases not matched to a gene: 1. CDR1 is LNHNV and CDR2 is YYDKDF in the germline V gene (reference sequence). The CDR3 sequence is CATSRGTSGYNEQFF. The DNA of the CDR3 is TGTGCCACCAGCAGAGGGACTAGCGGTTACAATGAGCAGTTCTTC.

A single count supports this clone. The CDR3 protein is CASSPTQVGYEQYF. CDR3 nucleotide sequence: TGTGCCAGCAGCCCTACACAAGTGGGCTACGAGCAGTACTTC. The gene calls are TRBV7-9 and TRBJ2-7; D is unresolved. The CDR3 totals 14 residues. From germline, CDR1 is SEHNR and CDR2 FQNEAQ (reference sequence). The V end was cut by 5 bases, the J end by 3 bases, with 14 bases between.

The chain has TRBV11-2 and TRBJ1-1, with TRBD1 as a possible D gene (5 bases). Per the germline V gene, CDR1 is SGHAT and CDR2 is FQNNGV. The ends were cut back, 3 bases at V and 7 bases at J, with 12 bases in the middle. The CDR3 totals 13 residues. The DNA for the CDR3 is TGTGCCAGCAGCTTGGGTGGGGGGGTTGAAGCTTTCTTT. Its translation is CASSLGGGVEAFF.

Only one count was recorded for this clone. The J gene is TRBJ1-4, the V gene TRBV2, with D unresolved. Germline V gene data show CDR1 as SNHLY and CDR2 as FYNNEI. The CDR3 is 13 amino acids. The V end lost 6 bases, the J end lost 4 bases, and 9 bases lay between the germline ends. CDR3 sequence: CASRPGLNEKLFF. CDR3 in DNA: TGTGCCAGCAGACCCGGACTTAATGAAAAACTGTTTTTT.

J is TRBJ1-1 and V is TRBV3-1 (or the pseudogene TRBV3-2); TRBD1 matches 7 bases. Unmatched junction bases numbered 7, after V lost 3 bases and J lost 6 bases. CDR1 is LGHDT, CDR2 YNNKEL, per germline (reference sequence). This CDR3 region has 14 residues. CDR3 loop: CASSQATGAPEAFF. CDR3 in DNA: TGTGCCAGCAGCCAGGCTACAGGGGCACCTGAAGCTTTCTTT.

This clone was counted only a few times. The J gene is TRBJ2-7, the V gene TRBV19, with TRBD1 matching over 9 bases. Germline loops: CDR1 LNHDA, CDR2 SQIVND (reference sequence). J was trimmed by 0 bases and V by 9 bases; bases with no gene match: 3. This CDR3 is 13 amino acids long. CDR3: CASRDRASYEQYF. The CDR3, as DNA: TGTGCCAGCCGGGACAGGGCCTCCTACGAGCAGTACTTC.

The chain recombines TRBV29-1 with TRBJ2-7, with TRBD1 as a possible D gene (6 bases). V lost 4 bases to trimming and J lost 0 bases, with 10 bases between them. Germline V lookup: CDR1 SQVTM, CDR2 ANQGSEA. This CDR3 is 13 amino acids long. CDR3 coding DNA: TGCAGCGTTGGCAGGGGCCACTCCTACGAGCAGTACTTC. Translation: CSVGRGHSYEQYF.

The rearrangement links TRBV19 to TRBJ2-6; tentatively, D is TRBD1 (5 bases). CDR1 and CDR2 (germline): LNHDA, SQIVND (reference sequence). The CDR3 is made up of 13 amino acids. The ends were cut back, 5 bases at V and 10 bases at J, with 12 bases in the middle. The CDR3 loop is CASSQGLVNVLTF. CDR3 DNA sequence: TGTGCCAGTAGTCAGGGATTGGTGAACGTCCTGACTTTC.

This chain links TRBV10-3 with TRBJ1-6, with no clear D. This CDR3 contains 17 residues. Germline CDR1 is ENHRY and CDR2 is SYGVKD. Trimming took 6 bases from V and 7 from J, leaving 22 bases between them. CDR3 bases: TGTGCCATCAGGCCAGGAATAGGGAGGTCTTCAAATTCACCCCTCCACTTT. Translating gives CAIRPGIGRSSNSPLHF.

The rearrangement uses TRBV20-1 and TRBJ2-7; 8 nucleotides match TRBD1. Germline loops: CDR1 DFQATT, CDR2 SNEGSKA (reference sequence). The V segment lost 5 bases and the J segment 6 bases; nucleotides outside the gene matches: 3. There are 11 residues in the CDR3. Here the CDR3 reads CSALTGGEQYF. CDR3 nucleotide sequence: TGCAGTGCTCTAACAGGGGGCGAGCAGTACTTC.

The rearrangement joins TRBV6-5 to TRBJ1-1; a possible D gene is TRBD1 (5 bases). CDR1 MNHEY and CDR2 SVGAGI come from the germline V gene. The CDR3 has 11 residues. V lost 5 bases and J lost 11, with 12 bases in between. The CDR3 nucleotides are TGTGCCAGCAGTCGGGCGGGGGAGGCTTTCTTT. The encoded protein is CASSRAGEAFF.

This chain uses TRBV19 with TRBJ2-3; 7 bases are shared with TRBD1. Looked up from germline, CDR1 is LNHDA and CDR2 is SQIVND (reference sequence). The CDR3 has 14 amino acids. Trimming at V came to 5 bases and at J to 2 bases, leaving 4 bases not matched to a gene. DNA for the CDR3: TGTGCCAGTAGTCGACAGGGATCCACAGATACGCAGTATTTT. It yields the protein CASSRQGSTDTQYF.

The chain employs TRBV10-3 and TRBJ1-3, with 8 bases fitting TRBD1. The CDR3 spans 14 residues. V lost 7 bases and J lost 4; bases outside the gene matches: 6. From germline, CDR1 is ENHRY and CDR2 SYGVKD. The DNA of the CDR3 is TGTGCCATCACCAAGGACAGGGCGGGAAACACCATATATTTT. It translates to CAITKDRAGNTIYF.

The J gene is TRBJ2-7, the V gene TRBV4-3; D might be TRBD2 (7 bases). V was clipped by 3 bases and J by 5 bases, with 17 bases between them. This CDR3 contains 15 residues. Germline assignment: CDR1 LGHNA and CDR2 YSLEER. DNA for the CDR3: TGCGCCAGCAGCCAGTCCCGGGGAGGGGGACACGAGCAGTACTTC. Translating gives CASSQSRGGGHEQYF.

The CDR3 is CASSYSHLGIYGYTF. The CDR3 DNA reads TGTGCCAGCAGTTACTCCCATCTCGGAATCTATGGCTACACCTTC. This chain joins TRBV6-7 and TRBJ1-2, with D unclear. TRBV6-7 is sorted into the ORF group, with uncertain function. The CDR3 sequence is 15 residues long. Trimming shortened V by 0 bases and J by 4 bases, and 12 bases separated the two germline ends.

This clone was recorded a few times. The chain joins TRBV5-5 to TRBJ2-1, with D uncertain. The CDR3 covers 14 residues. Germline CDR1 SGHKS, CDR2 YYEKEE (reference sequence). V shed 0 bases and J shed 7 bases, with 11 bases lying between them. This CDR3 is CASSLAPKLNEQFF. The CDR3 bases are TGTGCCAGCAGCTTGGCCCCAAAACTTAATGAGCAGTTCTTC.